The TCR beta chain under discussion was sequenced for a study of PD-L1 blockade in urothelial cancer. Study-wide context: The researchers analyzed blood 3 weeks (second dose) and 6 weeks after treatment start. Across blood samples, T cells had a median count of about 150,000.

V gave up 10 bases and J gave up 1 base, with 17 bases separating them. Germline-derived CDR1 and CDR2 are MDHEN and SYDVKM. This CDR3 spans 15 amino acids. Repertoires were generated with immunoSEQ multiplex PCR, while TCRdb's copy carries only in-frame clones and drops some. This table has 90,000 to 120,000 clones, roughly nine tenths appearing once. The clonotype comes from a woman older than 75 with urothelial cancer. Specimen: PBMCs, collected around atezolizumab (anti-PD-L1) treatment. J is TRBJ2-4 and V is TRBV28; D ambiguous. In DNA, the CDR3 is TGTGCCACCTCACACCCCTCCGTGGCCAAAAACATTCAGTACTTC. Translation: CATSHPSVAKNIQYF.